These 4 T cell receptor beta chains were all obtained from the same sample, sequenced in a study of molecular identifiers for immune sequencing clone quantification. A single record per CDR3 protein comes from TCRdb applying MiXCR to the PCR reads. The repertoire consists of over 600,000 distinct CDR3 sequences, with about 20% occurring once and the leading ten covering approximately 0.9%. Sequencing input: naive CD8+ T cells from blood, with Jurkat cell RNA spiked in. Subset meaning: FACS-sorted CD8+CD4-CCR7+CD45RA+ naive T cells. The receptors derive from a human donor in good health. Some libraries in this study had Jurkat cell RNA spiked in.

In this sample, this clonotype turned up a few times. The chain is built from TRBV30 and TRBJ2-3, with 7 positions matching TRBD2. The CDR3 consists of 15 residues. The V gene's germline CDR1 is GTSNPN and CDR2 SVGIG (reference sequence). The V and J ends lost 2 bases and 6 bases, in that order; junction bases with no gene match: 11. CDR3 region: CAWSIGAGEGDTQYF. The CDR3 DNA follows: TGTGCCTGGAGTATAGGGGCGGGAGAGGGGGATACGCAGTATTTT.

Note on this clonotype: Given a much more abundant clone one base away, this may be a read error. The rearrangement joins TRBV20-1 to TRBJ2-5; possibly TRBD1 for D (6 bases). The CDR3 loop spans 12 amino acids. Germline V gene data show CDR1 as DFQATT and CDR2 as SNEGSKA (reference sequence). The CDR3 nucleotides are TGCAGTGCTCGGACAGAGCAAGGGACCCAGTACTTC. This gives the protein CSARTEQGTQYF.

As for this clonotype: Being one base from a much bigger clone, this may be a read error. This chain joins TRBV15 and TRBJ2-1, with a weak D call TRBD1 (6 bases). The CDR3 sequence is 16 residues long. Germline V CDR1 and CDR2: LNHNV, YYDKDF (reference sequence). V was shortened by 0 bases and J by 9 bases, with 18 bases between the two germline ends. This chain's CDR3 is CATSREEGQLLGEQFF. The CDR3 region has the DNA TGTGCCACCAGCAGAGAGGAAGGACAGCTCTTGGGTGAGCAGTTCTTC.

In the case of this clonotype: This sequence may be a read error, since a much larger clone differs from it by one base. This chain links TRBV3-1 with TRBJ1-2; TRBD1 matches 9 bases. The CDR3 is 13 amino acids. Trimming took 3 bases from V and 12 from J; bases not matched to a gene: 8. Germline V gives CDR1 LGHDT, CDR2 YNNKEL (reference sequence). CDR3 sequence: CASSQGQGGGHTF. The CDR3 coding sequence is TGTGCCAGCAGCCAGGGACAGGGCGGCGGCCACACCTTC.